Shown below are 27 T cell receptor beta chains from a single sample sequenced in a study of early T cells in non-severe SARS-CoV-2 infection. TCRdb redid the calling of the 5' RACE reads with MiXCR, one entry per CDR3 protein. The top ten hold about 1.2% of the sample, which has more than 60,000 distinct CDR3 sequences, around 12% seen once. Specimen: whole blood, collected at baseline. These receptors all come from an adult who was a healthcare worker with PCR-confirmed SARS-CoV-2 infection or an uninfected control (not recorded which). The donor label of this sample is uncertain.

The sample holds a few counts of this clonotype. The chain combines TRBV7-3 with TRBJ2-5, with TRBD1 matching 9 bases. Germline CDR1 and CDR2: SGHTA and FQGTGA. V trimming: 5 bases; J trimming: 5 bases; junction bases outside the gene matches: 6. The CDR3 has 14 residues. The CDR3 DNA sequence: TGTGCCAGCAGCCGACAGGGGGGGACGGAGACCCAGTACTTC. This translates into CASSRQGGTETQYF.

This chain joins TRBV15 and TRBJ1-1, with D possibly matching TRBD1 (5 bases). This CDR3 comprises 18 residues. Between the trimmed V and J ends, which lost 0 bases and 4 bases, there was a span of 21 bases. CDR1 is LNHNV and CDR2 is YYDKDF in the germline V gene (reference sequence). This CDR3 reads CATSREGGRWGFGTEAFF. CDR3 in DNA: TGTGCCACCAGCAGAGAAGGTGGCAGGTGGGGGTTCGGCACTGAAGCTTTCTTT.

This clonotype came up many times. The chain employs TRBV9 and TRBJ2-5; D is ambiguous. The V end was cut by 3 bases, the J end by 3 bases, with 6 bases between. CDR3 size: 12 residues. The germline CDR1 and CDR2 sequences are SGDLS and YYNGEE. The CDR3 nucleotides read TGTGCCAGCAGCGGGCCCGAAGAGACCCAGTACTTC. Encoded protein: CASSGPEETQYF. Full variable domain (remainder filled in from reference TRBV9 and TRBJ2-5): DSGVTQTPKHLITATGQRVTLRCSPRSGDLSVYWYQQSLDQGLQFLIQYYNGEERAKGNILERFSAQQFPDLHSELNLSSLELGDSALYFCASSGPEETQYFGPGTRLLVL.

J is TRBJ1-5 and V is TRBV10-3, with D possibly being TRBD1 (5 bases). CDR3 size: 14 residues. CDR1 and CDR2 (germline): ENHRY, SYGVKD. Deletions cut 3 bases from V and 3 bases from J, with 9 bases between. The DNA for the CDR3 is TGTGCCATCAGTGAAACCAGGGACAATCAGCCCCAGCATTTT. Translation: CAISETRDNQPQHF.

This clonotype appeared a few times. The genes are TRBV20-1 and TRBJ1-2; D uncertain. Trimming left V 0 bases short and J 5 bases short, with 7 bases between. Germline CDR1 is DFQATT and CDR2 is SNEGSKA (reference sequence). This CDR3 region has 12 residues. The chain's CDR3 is CSAREDGYGYTF. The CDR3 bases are TGCAGTGCTAGAGAGGACGGGTATGGCTACACCTTC.

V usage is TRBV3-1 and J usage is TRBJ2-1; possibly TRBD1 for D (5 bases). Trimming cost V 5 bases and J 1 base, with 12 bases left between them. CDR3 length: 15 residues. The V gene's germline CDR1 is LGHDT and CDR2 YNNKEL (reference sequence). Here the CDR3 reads CASSSQGGSYNEQFF. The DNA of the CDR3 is TGTGCCAGCAGCAGCCAGGGTGGTTCCTACAATGAGCAGTTCTTC.

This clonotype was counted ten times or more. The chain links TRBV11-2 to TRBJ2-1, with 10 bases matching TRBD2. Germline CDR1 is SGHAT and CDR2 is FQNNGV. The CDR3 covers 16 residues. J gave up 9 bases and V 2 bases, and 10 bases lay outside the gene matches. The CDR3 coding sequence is TGTGCCAGCAGCTTATCCACGGAGGTAGCGGGGGGTGAGCAGTTCTTC. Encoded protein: CASSLSTEVAGGEQFF.

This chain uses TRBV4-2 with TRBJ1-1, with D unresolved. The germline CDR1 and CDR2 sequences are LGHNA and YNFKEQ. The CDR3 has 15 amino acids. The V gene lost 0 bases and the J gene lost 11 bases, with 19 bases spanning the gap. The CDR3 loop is CASSQDLLGPETAFF. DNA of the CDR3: TGTGCCAGCAGCCAAGATCTCTTAGGGCCCGAAACGGCTTTCTTT.

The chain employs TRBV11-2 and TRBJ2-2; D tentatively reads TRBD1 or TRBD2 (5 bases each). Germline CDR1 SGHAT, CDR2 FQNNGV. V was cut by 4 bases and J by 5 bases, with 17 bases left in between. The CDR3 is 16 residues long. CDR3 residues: CASSSTGPRRTGELFF. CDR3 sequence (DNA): TGTGCCAGCAGCTCGACGGGACCGCGTAGGACCGGGGAGCTGTTTTTT. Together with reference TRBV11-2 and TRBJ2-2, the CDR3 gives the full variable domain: EAGVAQSPRYKIIEKRQSVAFWCNPISGHATLYWYQQILGQGPKLLIQFQNNGVVDDSQLPKDRFSAERLKGVDSTLKIQPAKLEDSAVYLCASSSTGPRRTGELFFGEGSRLTVL.

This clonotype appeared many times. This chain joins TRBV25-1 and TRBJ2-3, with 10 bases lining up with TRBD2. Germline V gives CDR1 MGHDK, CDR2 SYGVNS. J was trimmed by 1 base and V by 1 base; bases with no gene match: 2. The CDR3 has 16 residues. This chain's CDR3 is CASSEWTSGRTDTQYF. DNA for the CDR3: TGTGCCAGCAGTGAATGGACTAGCGGCCGCACAGATACGCAGTATTTT.

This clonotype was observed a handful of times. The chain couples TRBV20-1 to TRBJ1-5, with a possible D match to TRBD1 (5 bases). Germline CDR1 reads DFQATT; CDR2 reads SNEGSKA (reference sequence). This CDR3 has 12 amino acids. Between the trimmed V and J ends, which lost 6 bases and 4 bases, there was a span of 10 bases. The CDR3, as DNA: TGCAGTGCCCAGGGACGGAATCAGCCCCAGCATTTT. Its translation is CSAQGRNQPQHF.

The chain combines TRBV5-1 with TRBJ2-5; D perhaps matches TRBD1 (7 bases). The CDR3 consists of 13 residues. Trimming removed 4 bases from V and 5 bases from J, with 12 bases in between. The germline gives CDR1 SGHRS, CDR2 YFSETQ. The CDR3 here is CASSGGTVETQYF. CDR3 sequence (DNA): TGCGCCAGCAGCGGCGGGACAGTCGAGACCCAGTACTTC.

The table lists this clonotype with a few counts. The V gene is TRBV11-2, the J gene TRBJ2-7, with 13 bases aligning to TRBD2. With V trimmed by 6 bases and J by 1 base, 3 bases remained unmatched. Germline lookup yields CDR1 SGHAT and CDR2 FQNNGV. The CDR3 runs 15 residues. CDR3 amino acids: CASSRTSGGSYEQYV. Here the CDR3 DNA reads TGTGCCAGCAGTCGGACTAGCGGGGGTTCCTACGAGCAGTACGTC.

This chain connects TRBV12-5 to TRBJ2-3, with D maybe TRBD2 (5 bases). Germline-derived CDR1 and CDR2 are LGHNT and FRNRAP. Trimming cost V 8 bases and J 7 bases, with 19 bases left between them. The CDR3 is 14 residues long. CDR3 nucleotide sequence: TGTGCTAGTTCCGGGGTCCCGAGCCCGCATACGCAGTATTTT. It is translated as CASSGVPSPHTQYF.

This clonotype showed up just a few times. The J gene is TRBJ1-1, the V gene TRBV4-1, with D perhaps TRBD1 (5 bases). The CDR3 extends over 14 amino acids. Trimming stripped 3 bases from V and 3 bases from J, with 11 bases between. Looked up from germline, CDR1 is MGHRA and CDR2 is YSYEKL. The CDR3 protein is CASSQVGDYTEAFF. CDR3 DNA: TGCGCCAGCAGCCAGGTAGGGGACTACACTGAAGCTTTCTTT.

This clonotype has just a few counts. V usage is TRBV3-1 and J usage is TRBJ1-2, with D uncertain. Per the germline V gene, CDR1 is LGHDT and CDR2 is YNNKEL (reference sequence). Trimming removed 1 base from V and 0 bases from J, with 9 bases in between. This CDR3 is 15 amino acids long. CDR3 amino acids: CASSQGRQANYGYTF. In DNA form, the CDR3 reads TGTGCCAGCAGCCAAGGCCGACAAGCTAACTATGGCTACACCTTC.

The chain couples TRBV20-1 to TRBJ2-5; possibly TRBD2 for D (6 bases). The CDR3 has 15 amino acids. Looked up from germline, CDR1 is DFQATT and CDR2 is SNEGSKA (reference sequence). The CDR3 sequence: CSLTSERAFGETQYF. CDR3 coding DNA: TGCAGCCTAACATCGGAGCGGGCCTTCGGAGAGACCCAGTACTTC.

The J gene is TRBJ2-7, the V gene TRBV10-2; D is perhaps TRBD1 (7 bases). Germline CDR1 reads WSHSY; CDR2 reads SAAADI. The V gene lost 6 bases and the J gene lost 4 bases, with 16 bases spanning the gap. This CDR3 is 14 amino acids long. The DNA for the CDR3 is TGCGCCAGCAGGCAGGGGGGCCTAGATTACGAGCAGTACGTC. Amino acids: CASRQGGLDYEQYV.

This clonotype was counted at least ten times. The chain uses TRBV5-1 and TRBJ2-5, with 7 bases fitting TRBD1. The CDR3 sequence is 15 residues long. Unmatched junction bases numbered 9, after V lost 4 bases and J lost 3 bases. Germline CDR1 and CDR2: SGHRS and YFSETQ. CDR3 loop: CASSPVPTGKETQYF. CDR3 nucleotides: TGCGCCAGCAGCCCAGTCCCGACAGGGAAAGAGACCCAGTACTTC.

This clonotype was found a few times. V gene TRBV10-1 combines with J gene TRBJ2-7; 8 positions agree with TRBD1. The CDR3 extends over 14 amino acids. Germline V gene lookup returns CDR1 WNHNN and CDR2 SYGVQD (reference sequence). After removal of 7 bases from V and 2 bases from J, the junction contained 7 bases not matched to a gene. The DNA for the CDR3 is TGCGCCAGCACCTGGACAGGGTTTACCTACGAGCAGTACGTC. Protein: CASTWTGFTYEQYV.

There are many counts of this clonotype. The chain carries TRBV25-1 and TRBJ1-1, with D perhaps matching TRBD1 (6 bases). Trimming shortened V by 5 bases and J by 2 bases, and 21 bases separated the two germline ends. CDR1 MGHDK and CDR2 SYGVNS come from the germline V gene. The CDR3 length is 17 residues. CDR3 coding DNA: TGTGCCAGCAGTACCCGGGGGCGCGGACCTACAAACACTGAAGCTTTCTTT. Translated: CASSTRGRGPTNTEAFF.

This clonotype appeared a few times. This CDR3 is CASSKYDLWFF. Here the CDR3 DNA reads TGTGCCAGCAGTAAGTACGACCTGTGGTTCTTC. The V call is TRBV6-2 or TRBV6-3, the J call TRBJ2-1; D call uncertain. Trimming cost V 5 bases and J 15 bases, with 14 bases left between them. Germline CDR1 reads MNHEY; CDR2 reads SVGEGT. The CDR3 is 11 residues long.

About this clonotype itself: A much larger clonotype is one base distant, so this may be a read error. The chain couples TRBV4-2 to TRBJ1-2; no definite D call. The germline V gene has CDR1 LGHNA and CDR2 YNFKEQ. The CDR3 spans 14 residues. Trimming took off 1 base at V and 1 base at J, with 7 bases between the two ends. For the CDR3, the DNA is TGTGCCAGCAGCCAAGTCGGAGATAACTATGGCTACACCTTC. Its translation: CASSQVGDNYGYTF.

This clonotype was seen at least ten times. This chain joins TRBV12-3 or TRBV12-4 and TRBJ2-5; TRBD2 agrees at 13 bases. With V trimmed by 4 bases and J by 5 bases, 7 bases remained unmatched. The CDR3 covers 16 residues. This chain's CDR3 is CASSSGLAGRKETQYF. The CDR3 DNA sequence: TGTGCCAGCAGTTCGGGACTAGCGGGGAGGAAGGAGACCCAGTACTTC.

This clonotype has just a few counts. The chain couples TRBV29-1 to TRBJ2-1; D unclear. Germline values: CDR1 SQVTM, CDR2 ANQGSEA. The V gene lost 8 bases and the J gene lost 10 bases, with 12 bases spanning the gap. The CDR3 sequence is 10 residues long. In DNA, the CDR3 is TGCAGCACTCGAGGAGAAGAGCAGTTCTTC. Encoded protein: CSTRGEEQFF.

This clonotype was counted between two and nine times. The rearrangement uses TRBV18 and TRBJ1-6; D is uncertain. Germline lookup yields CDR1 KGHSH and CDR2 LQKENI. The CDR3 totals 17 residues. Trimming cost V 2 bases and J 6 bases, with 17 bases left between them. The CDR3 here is CASSPSAYAVRNSPLHF. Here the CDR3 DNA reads TGTGCCAGCTCACCATCCGCCTATGCAGTGCGTAATTCACCCCTCCACTTT.

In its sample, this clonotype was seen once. The CDR3 nucleotides are TGTGCCAGCTCACCAACGACTCGCGCTGAAGCTTTCTTT. It yields the protein CASSPTTRAEAFF. The chain joins TRBV18 to TRBJ1-1; D gene unclear. CDR1 and CDR2 (germline): KGHSH, LQKENI. Trimming took off 2 bases at V and 6 bases at J, with 10 bases between the two ends. The CDR3 is made up of 13 amino acids.